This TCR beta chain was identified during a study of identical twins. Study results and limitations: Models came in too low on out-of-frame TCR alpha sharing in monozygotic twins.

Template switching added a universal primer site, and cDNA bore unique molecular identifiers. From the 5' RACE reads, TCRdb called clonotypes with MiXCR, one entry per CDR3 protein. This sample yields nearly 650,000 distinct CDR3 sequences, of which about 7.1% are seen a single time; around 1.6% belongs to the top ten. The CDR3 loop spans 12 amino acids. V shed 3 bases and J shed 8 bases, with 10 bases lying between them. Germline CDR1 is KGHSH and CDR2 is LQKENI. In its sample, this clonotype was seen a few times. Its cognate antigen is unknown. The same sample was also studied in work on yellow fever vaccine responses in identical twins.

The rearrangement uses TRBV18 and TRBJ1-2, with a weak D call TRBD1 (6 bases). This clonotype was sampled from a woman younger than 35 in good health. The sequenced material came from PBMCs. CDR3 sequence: CASSPDRKGYTF. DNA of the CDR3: TGTGCCAGCTCACCCGACAGGAAGGGCTACACCTTC.